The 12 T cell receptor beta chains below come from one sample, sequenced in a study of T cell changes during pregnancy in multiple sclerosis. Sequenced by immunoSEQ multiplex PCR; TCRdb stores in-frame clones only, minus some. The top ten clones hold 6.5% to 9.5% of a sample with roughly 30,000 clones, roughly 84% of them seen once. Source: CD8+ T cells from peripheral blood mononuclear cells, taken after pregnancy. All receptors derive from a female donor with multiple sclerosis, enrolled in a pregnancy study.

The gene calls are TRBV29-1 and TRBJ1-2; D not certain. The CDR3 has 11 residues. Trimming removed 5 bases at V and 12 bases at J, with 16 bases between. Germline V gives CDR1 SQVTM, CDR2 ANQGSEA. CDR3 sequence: CSVYGLSGNTF. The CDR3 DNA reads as TGCAGCGTTTATGGACTATCGGGCAACACCTTC.

CDR3 nucleotide sequence: TGTGCCAGTAGCCTACTAGCGGGGGGGTACAATGAGCAGTTCTTC. Residues: CASSLLAGGYNEQFF. V is TRBV19 and J is TRBJ2-1; 13 bases map to TRBD2. The CDR3 sequence is 15 residues long. Trimming took 6 bases from V and 4 from J; bases not matched to a gene: 3. Germline V CDR1 and CDR2: LNHDA, SQIVND (reference sequence).

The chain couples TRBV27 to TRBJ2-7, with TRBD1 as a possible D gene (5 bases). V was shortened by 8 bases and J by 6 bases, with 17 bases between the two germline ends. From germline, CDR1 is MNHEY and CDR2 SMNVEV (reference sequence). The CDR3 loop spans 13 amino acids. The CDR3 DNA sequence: TGTGCCAGCGGTATGGGGCGGCTAAGCGAGCAGTACTTC. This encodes CASGMGRLSEQYF.

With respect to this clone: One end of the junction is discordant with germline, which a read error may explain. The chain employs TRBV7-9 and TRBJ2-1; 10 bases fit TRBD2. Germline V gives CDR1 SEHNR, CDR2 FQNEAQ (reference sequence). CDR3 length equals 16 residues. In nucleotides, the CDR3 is TGTGCCAGCAGCCTAGCTAGCGGGGGAGTCAACAATGAGCAGTTCTTC. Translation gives CASSLASGGVNNEQFF.

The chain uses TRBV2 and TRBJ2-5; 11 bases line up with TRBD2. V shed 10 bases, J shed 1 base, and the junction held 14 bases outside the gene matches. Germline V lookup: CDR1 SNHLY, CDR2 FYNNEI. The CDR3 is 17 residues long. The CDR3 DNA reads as TGTGCCATACAATCGGGACTAGCGGATTGGGGCCAAGAGACCCAGTACTTC. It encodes CAIQSGLADWGQETQYF.

CDR3 nucleotide sequence: TGTGCCAGCAGCTCGACGGGACAGATTTACGAGCAGTACTTC. This gives the protein CASSSTGQIYEQYF. The chain employs TRBV7-2 and TRBJ2-7, with 7 bases lining up with TRBD1. CDR1 is SGHTA, CDR2 FQGNSA, per germline. The V and J ends lost 4 bases and 4 bases, in that order; junction bases with no gene match: 7. The CDR3 runs 14 residues.

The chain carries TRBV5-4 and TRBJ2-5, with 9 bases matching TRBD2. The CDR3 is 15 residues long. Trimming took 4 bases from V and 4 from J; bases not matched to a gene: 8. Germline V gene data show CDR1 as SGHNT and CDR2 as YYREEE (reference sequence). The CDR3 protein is CASSPKGGGGETQYF. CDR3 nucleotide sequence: TGTGCCAGCAGCCCTAAGGGCGGGGGGGGAGAGACCCAGTACTTC.

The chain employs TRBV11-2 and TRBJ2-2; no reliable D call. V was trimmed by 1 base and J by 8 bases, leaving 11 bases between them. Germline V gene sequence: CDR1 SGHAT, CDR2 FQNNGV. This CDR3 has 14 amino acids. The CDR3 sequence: CASSLVPRVGELFF. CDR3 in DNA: TGTGCCAGCAGCTTAGTACCCCGAGTAGGGGAGCTGTTTTTT.

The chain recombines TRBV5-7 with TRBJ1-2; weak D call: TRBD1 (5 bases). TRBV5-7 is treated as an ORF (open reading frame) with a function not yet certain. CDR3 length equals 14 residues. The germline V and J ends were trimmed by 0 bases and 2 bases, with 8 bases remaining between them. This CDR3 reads CASSLVDTNYGYTF. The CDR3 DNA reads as TGTGCCAGCAGCTTGGTGGACACCAACTATGGCTACACCTTC.

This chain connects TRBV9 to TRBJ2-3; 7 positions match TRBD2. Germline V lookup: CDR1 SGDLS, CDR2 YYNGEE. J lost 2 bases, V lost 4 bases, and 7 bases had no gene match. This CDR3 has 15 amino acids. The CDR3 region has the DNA TGTGCCAGCAGCATCATGGGGGGGTTCACAGATACGCAGTATTTT. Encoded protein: CASSIMGGFTDTQYF.

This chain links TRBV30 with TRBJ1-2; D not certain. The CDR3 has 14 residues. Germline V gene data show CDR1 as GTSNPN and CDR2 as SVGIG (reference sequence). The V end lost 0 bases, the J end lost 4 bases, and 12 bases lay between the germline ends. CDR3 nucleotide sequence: TGTGCCTGGAGTGTACAGAGAAGCTCCTATGGCTACACCTTC. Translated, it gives CAWSVQRSSYGYTF.

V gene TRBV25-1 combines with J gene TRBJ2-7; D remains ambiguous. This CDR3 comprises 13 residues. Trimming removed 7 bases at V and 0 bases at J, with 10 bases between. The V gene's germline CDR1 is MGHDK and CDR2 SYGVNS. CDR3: CASTELFSYEQYF. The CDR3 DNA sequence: TGTGCCAGCACCGAGCTCTTCTCCTACGAGCAGTACTTC.